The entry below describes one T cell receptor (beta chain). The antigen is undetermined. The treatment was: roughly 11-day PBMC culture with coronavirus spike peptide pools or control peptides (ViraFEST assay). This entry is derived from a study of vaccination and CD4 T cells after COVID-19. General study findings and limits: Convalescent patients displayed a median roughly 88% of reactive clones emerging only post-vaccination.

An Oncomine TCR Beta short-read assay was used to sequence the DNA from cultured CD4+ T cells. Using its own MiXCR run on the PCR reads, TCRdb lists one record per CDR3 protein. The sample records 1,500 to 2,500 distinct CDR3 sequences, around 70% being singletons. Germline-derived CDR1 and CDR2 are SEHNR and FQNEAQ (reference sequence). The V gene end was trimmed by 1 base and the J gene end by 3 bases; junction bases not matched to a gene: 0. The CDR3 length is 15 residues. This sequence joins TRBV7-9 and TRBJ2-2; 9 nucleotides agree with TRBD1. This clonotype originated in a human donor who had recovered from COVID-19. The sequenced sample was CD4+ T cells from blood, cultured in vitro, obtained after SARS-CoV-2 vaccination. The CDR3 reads CASSLGTGDTGELFF. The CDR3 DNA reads TGTGCCAGCAGCTTAGGGACAGGGGACACCGGGGAGCTGTTTTTT. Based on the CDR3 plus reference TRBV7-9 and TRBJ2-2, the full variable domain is DTGVSQNPRHKITKRGQNVTFRCDPISEHNRLYWYRQTLGQGPEFLTYFQNEAQLEKSRLLSDRFSAERPKGSFSTLEIQRTEQGDSAMYLCASSLGTGDTGELFFGEGSRLTVL.